The 28 T cell receptor beta chains presented below share a single source sample, sequenced in a study of identical twins. TCRdb itself ran the 5' RACE reads through MiXCR, one entry per CDR3 protein. The table has around 140,000 distinct CDR3 sequences, around 3.6% seen once; the top ten hold more than 6.5%. The sequencing input was memory T cells sorted from blood. These receptors originate from a man aged 18 to 29 in good health.

This clonotype was seen many times. The J gene is TRBJ2-7, the V gene TRBV5-1; possible D gene TRBD1, 5 bases. Germline CDR1 reads SGHRS; CDR2 reads YFSETQ. The germline V and J ends were trimmed by 1 base and 3 bases, with 11 bases remaining between them. This CDR3 is built from 14 residues. DNA for the CDR3: TGCGCCAGCAGCTTGAGTTCGACAGTCTACGAGCAGTACTTC. It specifies CASSLSSTVYEQYF.

This clonotype was picked up many times. The chain links TRBV7-9 to TRBJ1-3, with D hard to call. Germline assignment: CDR1 SEHNR and CDR2 FQNEAQ (reference sequence). This CDR3 comprises 15 residues. Trimming removed 2 bases at V and 2 bases at J, with 10 bases between. Here the CDR3 reads CASSLLEIPGNTIYF. In DNA, the CDR3 is TGTGCCAGCAGCTTATTGGAGATACCTGGAAACACCATATATTTT.

In its sample, this clonotype was seen many times. This sequence joins TRBV14 and TRBJ2-7; 7 bases line up with TRBD1. Germline V gives CDR1 SGHDN, CDR2 FVKESK. With V trimmed by 4 bases and J by 2 bases, 5 bases remained unmatched. CDR3 length: 14 amino acids. For the CDR3, the DNA is TGTGCCAGCAGCCGATCAGGGGGTACCTACGAGCAGTACTTC. This translates into CASSRSGGTYEQYF.

This clonotype came up many times. The gene calls are TRBV9 and TRBJ2-5, with 7 bases aligning to TRBD2. This CDR3 is built from 16 residues. Trimming took 0 bases from V and 3 from J; bases not matched to a gene: 8. CDR1 and CDR2 from the germline V gene are SGDLS and YYNGEE. CDR3 region: CASSVAGAGVKETQYF. The DNA of the CDR3 is TGTGCCAGCAGCGTAGCCGGGGCGGGAGTAAAAGAGACCCAGTACTTC.

The sample holds many counts of this clonotype. The chain uses TRBV16 and TRBJ1-4, with D unresolved. V was pared by 2 bases and J by 8 bases, with 6 bases between. Germline V gives CDR1 KGHSY, CDR2 FQNENV. CDR3 length: 12 amino acids. Here the CDR3 reads CASSQGPEKLFF. CDR3 coding DNA: TGTGCCAGCAGCCAAGGGCCCGAAAAACTGTTTTTT.

This clonotype was seen many times. The gene calls are TRBV7-9 and TRBJ2-1, with 8 positions matching TRBD1. V lost 7 bases to trimming and J lost 4 bases; unmatched junction nucleotides: 12. The germline CDR1 and CDR2 sequences are SEHNR and FQNEAQ (reference sequence). The CDR3 loop spans 16 amino acids. The DNA for the CDR3 is TGTGCCAGCAACAGGACAGGGCCATTCTTGTACAATGAGCAGTTCTTC. Translating gives CASNRTGPFLYNEQFF.

This clonotype has a count of ten or more. The rearrangement links TRBV12-3 or TRBV12-4 to TRBJ2-2; tentatively, D is TRBD1 or TRBD2 (5 bases each). The CDR3 sequence is 17 residues long. V was shortened by 5 bases and J by 0 bases, with 16 bases between the two germline ends. The CDR3, as DNA: TGTGCCAGCAGTCCCATCCCAGGGACCGCGAACACCGGGGAGCTGTTTTTT. Translation: CASSPIPGTANTGELFF.

This clonotype has ten or more counts. J is TRBJ2-1 and V is TRBV11-2; TRBD2 is a possible D gene (5 bases). The V gene's germline CDR1 is SGHAT and CDR2 FQNNGV. The germline V and J ends were trimmed by 5 bases and 10 bases, with 12 bases remaining between them. The CDR3 is made up of 12 amino acids. The CDR3 DNA reads TGTGCCAGCAGCCGCTCTAGCAGGGAGCAGTTCTTC. Residues: CASSRSSREQFF.

The V gene is TRBV29-1, the J gene TRBJ2-3; D is possibly TRBD1 or TRBD2 (6 bases each). CDR3 length: 16 residues. Trimming cost V 0 bases and J 2 bases, with 15 bases left between them. Germline V CDR1 and CDR2: SQVTM, ANQGSEA. The DNA of the CDR3 is TGCAGCGTTGAAGATCGTATGGGGGGCGCCACAGATACGCAGTATTTT. Amino acids: CSVEDRMGGATDTQYF.

This clonotype occurred many times. The V gene is TRBV6-1, the J gene TRBJ2-1; TRBD2 agrees at 9 bases. From germline, CDR1 is MNHNS and CDR2 SASEGT. V gave up 5 bases and J gave up 3 bases; unmatched junction bases: 11. This CDR3 is 17 amino acids long. The CDR3 coding sequence is TGTGCCAGCAGTACCCGGGGGGCGGGAGGGCACTACAATGAGCAGTTCTTC. Protein: CASSTRGAGGHYNEQFF.

This clonotype was counted at least ten times. The J gene is TRBJ2-2, the V gene TRBV5-1, with D perhaps assigned TRBD1 or TRBD2 (5 bases each). V was shortened by 2 bases and J by 1 base, with 15 bases between the two germline ends. Germline CDR1 SGHRS, CDR2 YFSETQ. This CDR3 is built from 17 residues. Here the CDR3 DNA reads TGCGCCAGCAGCTTACAGCCGGGACGGAAGAACACCGGGGAGCTGTTTTTT. Encoded protein: CASSLQPGRKNTGELFF.

This clonotype was found many times. The rearrangement uses TRBV14 and TRBJ1-2; D is possibly TRBD1 (5 bases). CDR1 is SGHDN and CDR2 is FVKESK in the germline V gene. The CDR3 length is 14 residues. The V and J ends lost 4 bases and 3 bases respectively, with 12 bases between them. The CDR3 coding sequence is TGTGCCAGCAGCCCAAGCGGGGCAGACTATGGCTACACCTTC. As protein: CASSPSGADYGYTF.

In its sample, this clonotype was seen many times. This rearrangement joins TRBV5-6 to TRBJ2-5, with D possibly TRBD2 on 5 matching bases. The CDR3 is 16 residues long. Per germline, CDR1 SGHDT and CDR2 YYEEEE. V was pared by 2 bases and J by 4 bases, with 18 bases between. The DNA for the CDR3 is TGTGCCAGCAGCTTCGAGGGTCTAGCCGGCGGAGAGACCCAGTACTTC. Translating it yields CASSFEGLAGGETQYF.

In this sample, this clonotype turned up many times. The chain uses TRBV2 and TRBJ2-2, with D possibly TRBD2 on 5 matching bases. The CDR3 runs to 12 residues. The germline V gene has CDR1 SNHLY and CDR2 FYNNEI. V dropped 4 bases and J dropped 5 bases, with 5 bases sitting between them. The CDR3 spells CASSAGTGELFF. The CDR3 nucleotides are TGTGCCAGCAGTGCGGGGACCGGGGAGCTGTTTTTT.

This clonotype was seen ten or more times. J is TRBJ1-5 and V is TRBV2; D is unclear. Germline CDR1 and CDR2: SNHLY and FYNNEI. CDR3 length: 13 amino acids. The V end was cut by 4 bases, the J end by 4 bases, with 8 bases between. CDR3 DNA: TGTGCCAGCAGTGTCCTGGTGAATCAGCCCCAGCATTTT. This encodes CASSVLVNQPQHF. Together with reference TRBV2 and TRBJ1-5, the CDR3 gives the full variable domain: EPEVTQTPSHQVTQMGQEVILRCVPISNHLYFYWYRQILGQKVEFLVSFYNNEISEKSEIFDDQFSVERPDGSNFTLKIRSTKLEDSAMYFCASSVLVNQPQHFGDGTRLSIL.

This clonotype was recorded many times. The chain couples TRBV20-1 to TRBJ1-6, with D unresolved. Germline V gene sequence: CDR1 DFQATT, CDR2 SNEGSKA (reference sequence). This CDR3 has 14 amino acids. V was pared by 0 bases and J by 8 bases, with 11 bases between. CDR3 sequence reads: CSAREWGRDSPLHF. CDR3 in DNA: TGCAGTGCTAGAGAGTGGGGTCGGGATTCACCCCTCCACTTT.

This clonotype appeared many times. The chain has TRBV14 and TRBJ2-3; D is ambiguous. V lost 1 base to trimming and J lost 1 base, with 6 bases between them. Looked up from germline, CDR1 is SGHDN and CDR2 is FVKESK. The CDR3 length is 14 residues. The CDR3 DNA reads as TGTGCCAGCAGCCAAGTGTCTCGCACAGATACGCAGTATTTT. Protein product: CASSQVSRTDTQYF.

This clonotype was counted at least ten times. The rearrangement links TRBV12-3 or TRBV12-4 to TRBJ2-3; D is perhaps TRBD2 (6 bases). The CDR3 sequence is 14 residues long. V was cut by 7 bases and J by 0 bases, with 11 bases left in between. CDR3 amino acids: CASTKRVSTDTQYF. For the CDR3, the DNA is TGTGCCAGCACCAAGCGGGTGAGCACAGATACGCAGTATTTT.

This clonotype was detected many times. The rearrangement links TRBV13 to TRBJ2-7; 11 positions agree with TRBD2. In germline, CDR1 is PRHDT, CDR2 FYEKMQ (reference sequence). The CDR3 consists of 15 residues. With V trimmed by 5 bases and J by 6 bases, 9 bases remained unmatched. The CDR3 DNA follows: TGTGCCAGCAGCGGGCGGACTAGCGGGCTTTTCGAGCAGTACTTC. This encodes CASSGRTSGLFEQYF.

This clonotype was observed many times. V is TRBV9 and J is TRBJ2-2; D gene unclear. In germline, CDR1 is SGDLS, CDR2 YYNGEE. This CDR3 has 14 residues. V lost 0 bases, J lost 6 bases, and 9 bases lay in between. The CDR3 DNA is TGTGCCAGCAGCGTAGAGGGTGCCCCCGGGGAGCTGTTTTTT. The encoded protein is CASSVEGAPGELFF.

This clonotype was seen repeatedly, ten times or more. The J gene is TRBJ2-1, the V gene TRBV4-3; perhaps TRBD1 as D (6 bases). The CDR3 contains 15 residues. The ends were cut back, 3 bases at V and 4 bases at J, with 13 bases in the middle. Germline loops: CDR1 LGHNA, CDR2 YSLEER. The CDR3 loop is CASSQGRGTYNEQFF. The CDR3 DNA follows: TGCGCCAGCAGCCAGGGCAGGGGCACATACAATGAGCAGTTCTTC.

In its sample, this clonotype was seen many times. This rearrangement joins TRBV6-1 to TRBJ1-5, with a weak D call TRBD1 (5 bases). Trimming pared 7 bases from V and 5 bases from J, leaving 18 bases between. CDR3 length equals 15 residues. The germline gives CDR1 MNHNS, CDR2 SASEGT. CDR3 sequence reads: CASKSGWGEYQPQHF. CDR3 nucleotide sequence: TGTGCCAGCAAAAGTGGGTGGGGGGAATATCAGCCCCAGCATTTT.

This clonotype was recorded many times. The gene calls are TRBV4-3 and TRBJ2-1, with D uncertain. The CDR3 covers 10 residues. The V gene's germline CDR1 is LGHNA and CDR2 YSLEER. The V end lost 0 bases, the J end lost 15 bases, and 6 bases lay between the germline ends. The CDR3 sequence is CASSQELLFF. CDR3 sequence (DNA): TGCGCCAGCAGCCAAGAACTTCTGTTCTTC.

The J gene is TRBJ2-3, the V gene TRBV6-1, with 13 bases that match TRBD2. After removal of 5 bases from V and 5 bases from J, the junction contained 7 bases not matched to a gene. In germline, CDR1 is MNHNS, CDR2 SASEGT. This CDR3 has 16 amino acids. CDR3 nucleotides: TGTGCCAGCAGTCCCGGACTAGCGGGAGTCAAAGATACGCAGTATTTT. Translating it yields CASSPGLAGVKDTQYF.

This clonotype was picked up many times. The CDR3 protein is CASSYYWQSDAKNIQYF. The CDR3 nucleotides are TGTGCCAGCAGTTACTATTGGCAGTCGGATGCCAAAAACATTCAGTACTTC. The rearrangement joins TRBV6-2 or TRBV6-3 to TRBJ2-4, with D unresolved. The CDR3 has 17 residues. Trimming cost V 1 base and J 1 base, with 14 bases left between them. CDR1 MNHEY and CDR2 SVGEGT come from the germline V gene.

This clonotype was recorded many times. J is TRBJ2-3 and V is TRBV15; tentative D call: TRBD1 (5 bases). Germline assignment: CDR1 LNHNV and CDR2 YYDKDF (reference sequence). Deletions cut 0 bases from V and 3 bases from J, with 10 bases between. The length of the CDR3 is 15 residues. The CDR3 coding sequence is TGTGCCACCAGCAGAGAGGGGAAGGGGACAGATACGCAGTATTTT. This gives the protein CATSREGKGTDTQYF. The whole variable domain, remainder taken from reference TRBV15 and TRBJ2-3, is DAMVIQNPRYQVTQFGKPVTLSCSQTLNHNVMYWYQQKSSQAPKLLFHYYDKDFNNEADTPDNFQSRRPNTSFCFLDIRSPGLGDTAMYLCATSREGKGTDTQYFGPGTRLTVL.

This clonotype was seen many times. The chain employs TRBV30 and TRBJ2-5, with a tentative D call TRBD1 (6 bases). The CDR3 runs to 16 residues. Germline V gene data show CDR1 as GTSNPN and CDR2 as SVGIG (reference sequence). V was clipped by 8 bases and J by 2 bases, with 24 bases between them. The CDR3 loop is CAVRNLARGPQETQYF. The CDR3 DNA reads TGTGCCGTTCGCAATTTAGCCAGGGGTCCACAAGAGACCCAGTACTTC.

This clonotype was seen repeatedly, ten times or more. This sequence joins TRBV6-2 or TRBV6-3 and TRBJ2-3; 14 bases align to TRBD2. The junction had 14 bases not matched to a gene; V was cut back by 8 bases and J by 4 bases. The CDR3 runs 18 residues. Germline V CDR1 and CDR2: MNHEY, SVGEGT. CDR3 sequence (DNA): TGTGCCAGCGCTACTATTCCGGGACTAGCGGGAGAAGCAGATACGCAGTATTTT. It yields the protein CASATIPGLAGEADTQYF.